Listed here are 19 T cell receptor beta chains from one sample, sequenced in a study of T cell clones after liver transplantation. The data were produced by immunoSEQ multiplex PCR, yet TCRdb's version contains in-frame clones alone and is incomplete. The repertoire has approximately 55,000 clones, about two thirds of them found once; the top ten carry 15%. Sequencing was performed on CD4+ T cells from blood, taken before liver transplant. The receptors shown here come from a human donor who received a liver transplant.

CDR3 DNA: TGTGCCAGCAGCCAATCGTTCACATACCAAGAGACCCAGTACTTC. Encoded protein: CASSQSFTYQETQYF. The chain uses TRBV16 and TRBJ2-5; unclear D gene. Germline assignment: CDR1 KGHSY and CDR2 FQNENV. Trimming shortened V by 0 bases and J by 0 bases, and 8 bases separated the two germline ends. This CDR3 comprises 15 residues.

This clone was seen a handful of times. V usage is TRBV6-6 and J usage is TRBJ2-7; 7 positions agree with TRBD1. Trimming removed 7 bases from V and 2 bases from J; junction bases left unmatched: 8. Germline CDR1 MNHNY, CDR2 SVGAGI (reference sequence). This CDR3 is 14 amino acids long. The CDR3 DNA sequence: TGTGCCAGCACTACCGGGACAGCTACCTACGAGCAGTACTTC. This translates into CASTTGTATYEQYF.

The chain joins TRBV15 to TRBJ2-5, with D possibly TRBD2 on 5 matching bases. The CDR3 loop spans 15 amino acids. Germline V gene sequence: CDR1 LNHNV, CDR2 YYDKDF (reference sequence). The germline V and J ends were trimmed by 5 bases and 2 bases, with 15 bases remaining between them. CDR3 bases: TGTGCCACCAGCGACGGGGAGAGCCAACAAGAGACCCAGTACTTC. Amino acids: CATSDGESQQETQYF.

This clone was counted once. V usage is TRBV6-1 and J usage is TRBJ1-2; perhaps TRBD1 as D (5 bases). CDR3 length: 12 amino acids. Trimming shortened V by 3 bases and J by 6 bases, and 8 bases separated the two germline ends. CDR1 and CDR2 from the germline V gene are MNHNS and SASEGT. In DNA, the CDR3 is TGTGCCAGCAGTGAGGGCAGGGATGGCTACACCTTC. Protein product: CASSEGRDGYTF.

This chain uses TRBV11-1 with TRBJ1-2; 7 nucleotides align to TRBD1. After removal of 5 bases from V and 2 bases from J, the junction contained 11 bases not matched to a gene. The CDR3 loop spans 16 amino acids. The germline V gene encodes CDR1 SGHAT and CDR2 FQDESV (reference sequence). The CDR3 region has the DNA TGTGCCAGCAGCCGGGACAGAATCACCTTAAACTATGGCTACACCTTC. Translating it yields CASSRDRITLNYGYTF.

This clone occurred a few times. CDR3 DNA: TGTGCCAGCAGCTTAGCAGGACAGGGGTATAATTCACCCCTCCACTTT. Amino acids: CASSLAGQGYNSPLHF. The chain carries TRBV7-9 and TRBJ1-6; 9 bases line up with TRBD1. The CDR3 contains 16 residues. The V and J ends lost 0 bases and 4 bases, in that order; junction bases with no gene match: 1. Germline CDR1 reads SEHNR; CDR2 reads FQNEAQ (reference sequence).

This clone is a singleton in its sample. V and J are TRBV14 and TRBJ2-3; D uncertain. V lost 0 bases, J lost 1 base, and 8 bases lay in between. From germline, CDR1 is SGHDN and CDR2 FVKESK. There are 15 residues in the CDR3. The CDR3 sequence: CASSQDYPGTDTQYF. CDR3 sequence (DNA): TGTGCCAGCAGCCAAGATTACCCGGGCACAGATACGCAGTATTTT.

This clone was seen a few times. The chain has TRBV5-1 and TRBJ1-1; 9 bases agree with TRBD1. Germline loops: CDR1 SGHRS, CDR2 YFSETQ. Trimming removed 1 base from V and 7 bases from J; junction bases left unmatched: 8. This CDR3 spans 15 amino acids. CDR3 sequence: CASSLTGQGMNEAFF. The CDR3 DNA sequence: TGCGCCAGCAGCTTGACGGGACAGGGAATGAATGAAGCTTTCTTT.

The J gene is TRBJ2-3, the V gene TRBV6-4, with 8 bases matching TRBD2. This CDR3 region has 15 residues. V shed 2 bases, J shed 9 bases, and the junction held 10 bases outside the gene matches. Germline CDR1 reads MRHNA; CDR2 reads SNTAGT. The CDR3: CASSDVLSPGGTQYF. The CDR3 DNA is TGTGCCAGCAGTGACGTCCTTTCTCCGGGGGGGACGCAGTATTTT.

This clone was picked up one time. V gene TRBV28 combines with J gene TRBJ2-1; no definite D call. The V gene lost 7 bases and the J gene lost 2 bases, with 12 bases spanning the gap. Per germline, CDR1 MDHEN and CDR2 SYDVKM. This CDR3 has 14 amino acids. This CDR3 reads CASKEVQTYNEQFF. CDR3 nucleotide sequence: TGTGCCAGCAAAGAGGTCCAAACCTACAATGAGCAGTTCTTC.

This clone was observed a handful of times. This chain links TRBV15 with TRBJ2-7, with D perhaps matching TRBD1 (8 bases). Germline V CDR1 and CDR2: LNHNV, YYDKDF (reference sequence). Trimming removed 1 base from V and 4 bases from J, with 17 bases in between. The CDR3 totals 16 residues. The CDR3 nucleotides read TGTGCCACCAGCAGAGCGGGAGGCCAGGGGGCGTACGAGCAGTACTTC. Translating gives CATSRAGGQGAYEQYF.

The V call is TRBV20-1, the J call TRBJ2-1, with D tentatively TRBD2 (6 bases). The V and J ends lost 3 bases and 12 bases respectively, with 9 bases between them. CDR1 is DFQATT, CDR2 SNEGSKA, per germline (reference sequence). CDR3 size: 10 residues. The CDR3 sequence is CSAREGRQFF. CDR3 nucleotide sequence: TGCAGTGCTAGGGAGGGCAGGCAGTTCTTC.

This clone was recorded a few times. This sequence joins TRBV28 and TRBJ1-1; no clear D. Deletions cut 7 bases from V and 2 bases from J, with 14 bases between. The CDR3 contains 14 residues. The germline V gene encodes CDR1 MDHEN and CDR2 SYDVKM. The CDR3 DNA sequence: TGTGCCAGCACCTTATCGGGTGAAAACACTGAAGCTTTCTTT. This encodes CASTLSGENTEAFF.

The chain is built from TRBV21-1 and TRBJ2-2; TRBD2 was called by the table and not checked on the DNA. TRBV21-1 is recorded as a pseudogene. The CDR3 loop spans 14 amino acids. CDR3 protein: CASSTSGAAGELFF. Written as DNA, the CDR3 is TGTGCCAGCAGCACGAGCGGGGCGGCCGGGGAGCTGTTTTTT.

This rearrangement joins TRBV11-2 to TRBJ2-2; D uncertain. Trimming took 1 base from V and 3 from J, leaving 9 bases between them. The CDR3 is 15 residues long. CDR1 SGHAT and CDR2 FQNNGV come from the germline V gene. CDR3 bases: TGTGCCAGCAGCTTAGGTTCTCCGTACACCGGGGAGCTGTTTTTT. The encoded protein is CASSLGSPYTGELFF.

The chain carries TRBV28 and TRBJ2-7; tentative D call: TRBD1 (6 bases). The V and J ends lost 7 bases and 3 bases respectively, with 10 bases between them. This CDR3 spans 12 amino acids. CDR1 is MDHEN and CDR2 is SYDVKM in the germline V gene. CDR3 sequence (DNA): TGTGCCAGCAACCGGGACATCTACGAGCAGTACTTC. Its translation is CASNRDIYEQYF.

The chain employs TRBV7-2 and TRBJ2-7, with 8 bases that match TRBD2. Germline V gene data show CDR1 as SGHTA and CDR2 as FQGNSA. The CDR3 has 14 amino acids. J was trimmed by 2 bases and V by 2 bases; bases with no gene match: 2. In DNA form, the CDR3 reads TGTGCCAGCAGCTTACTAGCGGGCCCCTACGAGCAGTACTTC. Translated, it gives CASSLLAGPYEQYF.

The table lists this clone with a few counts. The V gene is TRBV7-8, the J gene TRBJ2-7, with a weak D call TRBD1 (6 bases). Trimming removed 5 bases at V and 4 bases at J, with 18 bases between. Germline loops: CDR1 SGHVS, CDR2 FQNEAQ. This CDR3 comprises 15 residues. The CDR3 nucleotides are TGTGCCAGCAGCCCCTTTGTCACAGGGCCTTACGAGCAGTACTTC. Translation: CASSPFVTGPYEQYF.

This clone has ten or more counts. This chain joins TRBV6-5 and TRBJ1-6; D is undetermined. The CDR3 consists of 15 residues. Germline V gene data show CDR1 as MNHEY and CDR2 as SVGAGI. V lost 11 bases and J lost 10, with 24 bases in between. The CDR3 DNA reads as TGTGCCGTGGGAGAAAGGGCCGCCCCCGGGTCACCCCTCCACTTT. This translates into CAVGERAAPGSPLHF.